This record looks at one T cell receptor (beta chain) sequence and its context. This entry comes from a study of blood T cell repertoires in COVID-19. Here immunoSEQ multiplex PCR was the method, and the copy in TCRdb shows in-frame clones only, minus some. The data show around 20,000 clones, with about 86% seen just once and around 16% held by the top ten. The origin of this receptor is a man between 65 and 85 years old with acute or convalescent COVID-19. The specimen sequenced was peripheral blood.

The CDR3 here is CASSYGGQYNEQFF. CDR3 nucleotide sequence: TGTGCCAGCAGTTACGGGGGACAGTACAATGAGCAGTTCTTC. The chain links TRBV6-6 to TRBJ2-1, with TRBD1 matching 7 bases. Germline lookup yields CDR1 MNHNY and CDR2 SVGAGI (reference sequence). The trim removed 2 bases at V and 4 bases at J, leaving 2 bases unmatched. This CDR3 region has 14 residues.